This T cell receptor (beta chain) was identified in a study of blood T cell repertoires in COVID-19. The wider study: Sites in the United States, Italy and Spain provided acute and convalescent COVID-19 samples.

Per the original methods: Counts of nucleated cells, estimated from reference gene primer amplification, were obtained. The assay was immunoSEQ multiplex PCR, and TCRdb's table has in-frame clones only and misses some. Clone size and V and J calls were adopted from that table, with D and trimming inferred from the DNA. The sample lists 150,000 to 250,000 clones, around 87% occurring once. Germline CDR1 and CDR2: SGHAT and FQNNGV. V shed 1 base and J 5 bases; nucleotides not matched to a gene: 8. The CDR3 has 16 amino acids. Recovered participants had two consecutive negative NP/OP PCR tests, healthcare professional clearance, or symptom resolution.

The clonotype comes from a woman between 25 and 40 years old who had recovered from COVID-19. The sequenced material came from PBMCs or T cells enriched from blood (not recorded which). The rearrangement links TRBV11-2 to TRBJ2-5; 9 nucleotides line up with TRBD2. Here the CDR3 DNA reads TGTGCCAGCAGCTTAGGGGGAGCGGGAGGTGGGGAGACCCAGTACTTC. This codes for CASSLGGAGGGETQYF.